The 30 T cell receptor beta chains below all came from one sample that was sequenced in a study of T cell responses to AZD1222 COVID-19 vaccine. Sequencing used immunoSEQ multiplex PCR; TCRdb keeps in-frame clones, though not all of them. The sample contains over 100,000 clones, more than 70% of which appear only once. This specimen was peripheral blood, taken on day 0 of AZD1222 vaccination. The receptors stem from an adult in good health.

The chain joins TRBV28 to TRBJ1-4; 8 bases line up with TRBD1. Trimming cost V 4 bases and J 4 bases; bases outside gene matches: 5. Germline V CDR1 and CDR2: MDHEN, SYDVKM. The CDR3 is made up of 15 amino acids. CDR3 region: CASSSGQGDNEKLFF. The CDR3 region has the DNA TGTGCCAGCAGTTCCGGACAGGGAGATAATGAAAAACTGTTTTTT.

The chain uses TRBV7-9 and TRBJ2-3, with TRBD2 identical over 9 bases. This CDR3 is built from 16 residues. J gave up 3 bases and V 5 bases, and 9 bases lay outside the gene matches. Germline V gene data show CDR1 as SEHNR and CDR2 as FQNEAQ (reference sequence). DNA for the CDR3: TGTGCCAGCAGCCGAGGAGCGGGAGGTGTTACAGATACGCAGTATTTT. It is translated as CASSRGAGGVTDTQYF. The full variable domain, its missing parts supplied by reference TRBV7-9 and TRBJ2-3, is DTGVSQNPRHKITKRGQNVTFRCDPISEHNRLYWYRQTLGQGPEFLTYFQNEAQLEKSRLLSDRFSAERPKGSFSTLEIQRTEQGDSAMYLCASSRGAGGVTDTQYFGPGTRLTVL.

This chain connects TRBV20-1 to TRBJ1-2, with unresolved D. V was cut by 6 bases and J by 5 bases, with 10 bases left in between. The CDR3 is 11 residues long. The germline CDR1 and CDR2 sequences are DFQATT and SNEGSKA (reference sequence). The CDR3 bases are TGCAGTGCAAACCCAGGATATGGCTACACCTTC. Translated, it gives CSANPGYGYTF.

The chain combines TRBV27 with TRBJ1-2; 7 bases map to TRBD1. Germline V CDR1 and CDR2: MNHEY, SMNVEV (reference sequence). The junction had 8 bases not matched to a gene; V was cut back by 5 bases and J by 2 bases. CDR3 length equals 15 residues. The CDR3 loop reads CASSASHRGNYGYTF. Here the CDR3 DNA reads TGTGCCAGCAGTGCGAGCCACAGGGGAAACTATGGCTACACCTTC.

The V call is TRBV19, the J call TRBJ1-1; TRBD1 aligns across 7 bases. Germline assignment: CDR1 LNHDA and CDR2 SQIVND (reference sequence). This CDR3 spans 14 amino acids. The V and J ends lost 5 bases and 7 bases, in that order; junction bases with no gene match: 10. The CDR3: CASSPREGAGEAFF. In nucleotides, the CDR3 is TGTGCCAGTAGTCCCCGGGAGGGGGCTGGTGAAGCTTTCTTT.

This chain uses TRBV4-3 with TRBJ1-4; TRBD1 matches 8 bases. The length of the CDR3 is 16 residues. Germline V gene data show CDR1 as LGHNA and CDR2 as YSLEER. J was trimmed by 0 bases and V by 1 base; bases with no gene match: 1. CDR3 DNA sequence: TGCGCCAGCAGCCAAGCACAGGGGGCAACTAATGAAAAACTGTTTTTT. Translation gives CASSQAQGATNEKLFF.

The chain employs TRBV12-5 and TRBJ2-2; the D is unclear. The CDR3 totals 14 residues. Trimming left V 2 bases short and J 0 bases short, with 4 bases between. Germline CDR1 is LGHNT and CDR2 is FRNRAP. Here the CDR3 DNA reads TGTGCTAGTGGTTTGTCCTCGAACACCGGGGAGCTGTTTTTT. This gives the protein CASGLSSNTGELFF.

The chain links TRBV7-8 to TRBJ2-7; the D is unclear. Germline V gene lookup returns CDR1 SGHVS and CDR2 FQNEAQ. Trimming left V 5 bases short and J 1 base short, with 12 bases between. The CDR3 is 14 amino acids. The CDR3, as DNA: TGTGCCAGCAGCCCCAGGATGGTTTCCTACGAGCAGTACTTC. Translated, it gives CASSPRMVSYEQYF.

This chain links TRBV4-1 with TRBJ1-5, with 7 bases that match TRBD1. This CDR3 is 17 amino acids long. Germline V lookup: CDR1 MGHRA, CDR2 YSYEKL. V shed 0 bases and J 4 bases; nucleotides not matched to a gene: 9. The CDR3 here is CASSQDNDRDGNQPQHF. The CDR3 DNA follows: TGCGCCAGCAGCCAAGATAACGACAGGGATGGAAATCAGCCCCAGCATTTT.

The J gene is TRBJ2-3, the V gene TRBV7-3; D might be TRBD2 (7 bases). The CDR3 runs 16 residues. The germline CDR1 and CDR2 sequences are SGHTA and FQGTGA. Trimming removed 5 bases from V and 5 bases from J, with 20 bases in between. CDR3 DNA sequence: TGTGCCAGCAGCCTCGGTCCTCGGGGGGCCCAAGATACGCAGTATTTT. Protein product: CASSLGPRGAQDTQYF.

The chain couples TRBV9 to TRBJ2-1, with 7 bases matching TRBD1. The germline V gene has CDR1 SGDLS and CDR2 YYNGEE. The CDR3 loop spans 17 amino acids. J gave up 6 bases and V 4 bases, and 16 bases lay outside the gene matches. The CDR3 DNA sequence: TGTGCCAGCAGCCCCAGGGGGAGCTCGAAACCTATCAATGAGCAGTTCTTC. It is translated as CASSPRGSSKPINEQFF.

The chain recombines TRBV12-3 or TRBV12-4 with TRBJ1-2; D unresolved. This CDR3 is built from 13 residues. V was cut by 3 bases and J by 4 bases, with 9 bases left in between. The CDR3 nucleotides are TGTGCCAGCAGTTTCGGAGAGGGCTATGGCTACACCTTC. Translating it yields CASSFGEGYGYTF.

This clone was picked up one time. The chain uses TRBV9 and TRBJ1-5; D is ambiguous. The CDR3 covers 14 residues. Trimming shortened V by 4 bases and J by 6 bases, and 14 bases separated the two germline ends. Germline V gene sequence: CDR1 SGDLS, CDR2 YYNGEE. CDR3 protein: CASSPTGFIQPQHF. CDR3 DNA sequence: TGTGCCAGCAGCCCAACGGGGTTTATTCAGCCCCAGCATTTT.

This clone was detected only a few times. CDR3 in amino acids: CASSIGRTYEQYF. The CDR3 region has the DNA TGTGCCAGTAGTATCGGAAGAACCTACGAGCAGTACTTC. The chain joins TRBV19 to TRBJ2-7; D not resolved. The germline V and J ends were trimmed by 3 bases and 2 bases, with 8 bases remaining between them. This CDR3 spans 13 amino acids. Germline V gene sequence: CDR1 LNHDA, CDR2 SQIVND (reference sequence).

The V and J genes are TRBV18 and TRBJ1-5; 8 bases are shared with TRBD1. The CDR3 has 14 amino acids. V trimming: 4 bases; J trimming: 5 bases; junction bases outside the gene matches: 4. Per germline, CDR1 KGHSH and CDR2 LQKENI. The DNA for the CDR3 is TGTGCCAGCTCACAACAGGGGGGGGATCAGCCCCAGCATTTT. It yields the protein CASSQQGGDQPQHF. The variable domain in full, completed from reference TRBV18 and TRBJ1-5, reads NAGVMQNPRHLVRRRGQEARLRCSPMKGHSHVYWYRQLPEEGLKFMVYLQKENIIDESGMPKERFSAEFPKEGPSILRIQQVVRGDSAAYFCASSQQGGDQPQHFGDGTRLSIL.

This chain uses TRBV6-5 with TRBJ2-3, with 13 bases identical to TRBD2. This CDR3 contains 15 residues. Per the germline V gene, CDR1 is MNHEY and CDR2 is SVGAGI. V dropped 7 bases and J dropped 6; count of bases not matched to a gene: 7. The CDR3 protein is CASTGLAGAADTQYF. CDR3 sequence (DNA): TGTGCCAGCACCGGACTAGCGGGAGCAGCGGATACGCAGTATTTT.

V and J are TRBV11-2 and TRBJ1-1; no firm D call. V gave up 5 bases and J gave up 0 bases, with 16 bases separating them. CDR1 and CDR2 (germline): SGHAT, FQNNGV. The CDR3 contains 16 residues. CDR3 coding DNA: TGTGCCAGCAGCGAAGGGCATAGTACATTGAACACTGAAGCTTTCTTT. Translation: CASSEGHSTLNTEAFF.

The chain uses TRBV19 and TRBJ1-2; 7 positions agree with TRBD1. The germline V gene has CDR1 LNHDA and CDR2 SQIVND (reference sequence). The ends lost 4 bases at V and 2 bases at J; junction bases unmatched: 4. The CDR3 has 14 amino acids. The CDR3 region has the DNA TGTGCCAGTAGTACAGAGACAGGGAACTATGGCTACACCTTC. It codes for CASSTETGNYGYTF.

This rearrangement joins TRBV7-3 to TRBJ2-7; a weak D match, TRBD1 (5 bases). The CDR3 extends over 13 amino acids. Germline-derived CDR1 and CDR2 are SGHTA and FQGTGA. V lost 3 bases and J 6 bases, leaving 12 bases between the germline ends. CDR3 nucleotides: TGTGCCAGCAGCTTCTCAGATAGGGGCGAGCAGTACTTC. Amino acid sequence: CASSFSDRGEQYF.

The gene calls are TRBV30 and TRBJ1-6; TRBD1 matches 9 bases. V shed 0 bases, J shed 10 bases, and the junction held 4 bases outside the gene matches. This CDR3 region has 14 residues. CDR1 is GTSNPN and CDR2 is SVGIG in the germline V gene (reference sequence). CDR3 amino acids: CAWSVQGARSPLHF. CDR3 sequence (DNA): TGTGCCTGGAGTGTACAGGGGGCGAGGTCACCCCTCCACTTT.

This chain uses TRBV4-1 with TRBJ2-1; D uncertain. The CDR3 has 15 amino acids. Germline V gene sequence: CDR1 MGHRA, CDR2 YSYEKL. The V and J ends lost 1 base and 3 bases respectively, with 10 bases between them. The CDR3 DNA is TGCGCCAGCAGCCAAGGGGTCATCTACTACAATGAGCAGTTCTTC. It yields the protein CASSQGVIYYNEQFF.

J is TRBJ1-2 and V is TRBV4-1; 7 nucleotides line up with TRBD1. V lost 5 bases and J lost 4; bases outside the gene matches: 10. CDR1 is MGHRA and CDR2 is YSYEKL in the germline V gene. The CDR3 spans 15 residues. The chain's CDR3 is CASSSLPGQFYGYTF. CDR3 nucleotide sequence: TGCGCCAGCAGCTCACTTCCGGGACAGTTCTATGGCTACACCTTC.

The rearrangement links TRBV30 to TRBJ2-3; no definite D call. From germline, CDR1 is GTSNPN and CDR2 SVGIG (reference sequence). V lost 1 base, J lost 0 bases, and 8 bases lay in between. The length of the CDR3 is 14 residues. The CDR3 is CAWSDTTSTDTQYF. The CDR3 coding sequence is TGTGCCTGGAGTGATACGACGAGCACAGATACGCAGTATTTT.

The chain joins TRBV7-3 to TRBJ1-2; 7 bases align to TRBD1. Per the germline V gene, CDR1 is SGHTA and CDR2 is FQGTGA. V dropped 2 bases and J dropped 4; count of bases not matched to a gene: 1. The CDR3 consists of 13 residues. The CDR3 protein is CASSLPGGYGYTF. For the CDR3, the DNA is TGTGCCAGCAGCTTACCAGGGGGCTATGGCTACACCTTC.

This clone has only one observation. This chain links TRBV5-4 with TRBJ2-2, with D maybe TRBD1 (6 bases). CDR1 SGHNT and CDR2 YYREEE come from the germline V gene (reference sequence). The CDR3 consists of 17 residues. The germline V and J ends were trimmed by 5 bases and 4 bases, with 21 bases remaining between them. The CDR3 bases are TGTGCCAGCAGTCTGGGGGCAGGGGCCACCGCCACCGGGGAGCTGTTTTTT. Protein: CASSLGAGATATGELFF.

The chain links TRBV28 to TRBJ1-1, with D possibly TRBD1 on 6 matching bases. Per the germline V gene, CDR1 is MDHEN and CDR2 is SYDVKM. The CDR3 spans 17 residues. Trimming removed 7 bases from V and 5 bases from J, with 26 bases in between. This chain's CDR3 is CASIARGGRSGGTEAFF. The CDR3 coding sequence is TGTGCCAGCATTGCGAGGGGGGGCCGAAGCGGAGGAACTGAAGCTTTCTTT.

This clone was counted a single time. The V and J genes are TRBV7-9 and TRBJ2-7; the D is unclear. The V and J ends lost 5 bases and 0 bases respectively, with 5 bases between them. There are 12 residues in the CDR3. CDR1 is SEHNR, CDR2 FQNEAQ, per germline (reference sequence). CDR3 coding DNA: TGTGCCAGCAGCCAATTCTCCTACGAGCAGTACTTC. Translating gives CASSQFSYEQYF.

The rearrangement joins TRBV5-8 to TRBJ2-5, with D tentatively TRBD2 (6 bases). In germline, CDR1 is SGHTS, CDR2 YDEGEE. V was pared by 2 bases and J by 0 bases, with 11 bases between. The CDR3 totals 15 residues. The CDR3 here is CASSLGDSDQETQYF. CDR3 DNA sequence: TGTGCCAGCAGCTTAGGGGACTCGGACCAAGAGACCCAGTACTTC.

The chain combines TRBV6-2 or TRBV6-3 with TRBJ1-6; TRBD1 matches 9 bases. The CDR3 is 15 amino acids. The J segment lost 9 bases and the V segment lost 2 bases, leaving 5 bases of the junction unmatched. Germline V gives CDR1 MNHEY, CDR2 SVGEGT. Here the CDR3 reads CASSYERTGASPLHF. The CDR3, as DNA: TGTGCCAGCAGTTACGAAAGGACAGGGGCTTCACCCCTCCACTTT.

The rearrangement links TRBV6-5 to TRBJ2-5; D call uncertain. V was cut by 7 bases and J by 1 base, with 7 bases left in between. The germline V gene has CDR1 MNHEY and CDR2 SVGAGI. The CDR3 has 12 residues. The CDR3 loop reads CASTAFQETQYF. The CDR3 DNA reads as TGTGCCAGCACCGCTTTCCAAGAGACCCAGTACTTC.